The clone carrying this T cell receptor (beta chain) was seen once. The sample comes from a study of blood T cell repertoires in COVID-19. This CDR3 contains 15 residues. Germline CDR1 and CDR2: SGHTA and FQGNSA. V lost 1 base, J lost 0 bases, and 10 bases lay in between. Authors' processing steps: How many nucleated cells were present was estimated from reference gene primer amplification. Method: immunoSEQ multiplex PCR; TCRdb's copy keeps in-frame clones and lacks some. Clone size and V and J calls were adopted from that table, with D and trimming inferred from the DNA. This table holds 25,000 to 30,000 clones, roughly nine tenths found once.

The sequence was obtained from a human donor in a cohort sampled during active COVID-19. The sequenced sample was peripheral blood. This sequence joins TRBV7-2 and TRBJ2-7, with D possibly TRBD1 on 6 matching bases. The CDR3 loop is CASSLGDTSSYEQYF. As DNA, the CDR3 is TGTGCCAGCAGCTTAGGGGACACCTCCTCCTACGAGCAGTACTTC.